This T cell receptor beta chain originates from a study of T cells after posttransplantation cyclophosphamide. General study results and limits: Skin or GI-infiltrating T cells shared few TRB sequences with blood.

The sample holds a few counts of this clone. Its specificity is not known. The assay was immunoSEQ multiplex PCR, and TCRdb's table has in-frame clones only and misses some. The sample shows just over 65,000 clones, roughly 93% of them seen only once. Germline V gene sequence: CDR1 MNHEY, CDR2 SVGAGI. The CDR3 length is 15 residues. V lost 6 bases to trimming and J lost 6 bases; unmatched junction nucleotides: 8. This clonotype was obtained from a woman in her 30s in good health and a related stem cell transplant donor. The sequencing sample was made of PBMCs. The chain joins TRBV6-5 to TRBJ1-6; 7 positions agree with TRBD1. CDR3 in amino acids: CASRPSQGTNSPLHF. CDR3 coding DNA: TGTGCCAGCAGGCCCTCACAGGGGACTAATTCACCCCTCCACTTT.